The T cell receptor beta chain under discussion was sequenced for a study of blood T cell repertoires in COVID-19. Study-level information: In each case, the material was cDNA or gDNA derived from T cells, B-cell-depleted T cells, or PBMCs.

Data came from immunoSEQ multiplex PCR; TCRdb stores just in-frame clones and leaves some out. The data show roughly 220,000 clones, with under 90% seen just once and around 20% held by the top ten. Only one count was recorded for this clone. This CDR3 contains 19 residues. J gave up 1 base and V 1 base, and 7 bases lay outside the gene matches. Germline V gives CDR1 SGHTA, CDR2 FQGNSA. The rearrangement joins TRBV7-2 to TRBJ1-6; 10 bases match TRBD1. The source of this sequence is a man younger than 45 with active or convalescent COVID-19. Specimen: peripheral blood. The CDR3 DNA sequence: TGTGCCAGCAGCTTAGAAGGACAGGGGGTATTTTCCTATAATTCACCCCTCCACTTT. As protein: CASSLEGQGVFSYNSPLHF.